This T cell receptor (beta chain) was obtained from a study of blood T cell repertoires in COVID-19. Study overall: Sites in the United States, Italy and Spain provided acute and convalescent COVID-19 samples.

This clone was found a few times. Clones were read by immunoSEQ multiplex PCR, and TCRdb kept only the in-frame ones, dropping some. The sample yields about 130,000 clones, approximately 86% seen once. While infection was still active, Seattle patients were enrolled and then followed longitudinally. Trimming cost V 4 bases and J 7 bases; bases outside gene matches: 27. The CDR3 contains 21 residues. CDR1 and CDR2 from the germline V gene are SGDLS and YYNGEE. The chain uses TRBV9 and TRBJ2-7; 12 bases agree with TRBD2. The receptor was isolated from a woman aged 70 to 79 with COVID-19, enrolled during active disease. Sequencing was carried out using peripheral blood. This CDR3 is CASSSTGSGGGLAGGPREQYF. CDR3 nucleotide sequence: TGTGCCAGCAGCTCAACGGGGAGCGGGGGCGGCCTAGCGGGGGGGCCGCGGGAGCAGTACTTC.